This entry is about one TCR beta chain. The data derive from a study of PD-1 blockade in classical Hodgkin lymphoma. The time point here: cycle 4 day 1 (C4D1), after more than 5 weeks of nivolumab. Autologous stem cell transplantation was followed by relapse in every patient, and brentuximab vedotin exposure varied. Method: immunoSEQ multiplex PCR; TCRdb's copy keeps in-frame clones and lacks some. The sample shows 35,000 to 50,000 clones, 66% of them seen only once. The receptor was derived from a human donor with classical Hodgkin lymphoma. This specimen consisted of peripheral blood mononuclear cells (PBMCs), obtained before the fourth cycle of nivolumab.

The CDR3 loop is CAIKGALNYGYTF. In DNA, the CDR3 is TGTGCCATCAAGGGGGCCCTTAACTATGGCTACACCTTC. J is TRBJ1-2 and V is TRBV6-5; 7 positions agree with TRBD1. This CDR3 comprises 13 residues. Germline loops: CDR1 MNHEY, CDR2 SVGAGI. The junction had 6 bases not matched to a gene; V was cut back by 10 bases and J by 1 base.